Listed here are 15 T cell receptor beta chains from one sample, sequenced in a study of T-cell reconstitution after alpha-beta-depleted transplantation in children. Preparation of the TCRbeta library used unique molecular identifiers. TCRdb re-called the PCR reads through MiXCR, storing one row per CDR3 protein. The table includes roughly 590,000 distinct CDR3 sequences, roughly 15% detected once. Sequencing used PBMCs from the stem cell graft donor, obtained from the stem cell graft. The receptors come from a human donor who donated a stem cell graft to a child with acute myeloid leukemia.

CDR3 loop: CASSHIGGGYTF. Written as DNA, the CDR3 is TGTGCCAGCAGTCATATTGGGGGTGGCTACACCTTC. The gene calls are TRBV12-3 or TRBV12-4 and TRBJ1-2, with a tentative D call TRBD1 (5 bases). Trimming removed 5 bases at V and 7 bases at J, with 11 bases between. CDR3 length equals 12 residues.

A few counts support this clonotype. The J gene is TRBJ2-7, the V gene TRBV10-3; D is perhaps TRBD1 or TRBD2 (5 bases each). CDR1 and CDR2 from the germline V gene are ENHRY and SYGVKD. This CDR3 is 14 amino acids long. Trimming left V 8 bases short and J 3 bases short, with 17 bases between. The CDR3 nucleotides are TGTGCCATCGGGGGAACCTCGGGTTACTACGAGCAGTACTTC. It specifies CAIGGTSGYYEQYF.

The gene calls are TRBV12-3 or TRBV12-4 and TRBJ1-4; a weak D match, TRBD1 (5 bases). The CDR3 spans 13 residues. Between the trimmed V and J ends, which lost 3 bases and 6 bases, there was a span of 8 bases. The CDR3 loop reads CASSFLQDEKLFF. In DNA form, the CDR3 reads TGTGCCAGCAGTTTCTTACAGGATGAAAAACTGTTTTTT.

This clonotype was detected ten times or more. The CDR3 bases are TGTGCCAGCAGTTTATCGGGCAGGGGGCCACTCTACGAGCAGTACTTC. It translates to CASSLSGRGPLYEQYF. V and J are TRBV27 and TRBJ2-7, with 8 bases lining up with TRBD1. CDR3 length: 16 amino acids. V shed 0 bases and J 3 bases; nucleotides not matched to a gene: 7. Looked up from germline, CDR1 is MNHEY and CDR2 is SMNVEV (reference sequence).

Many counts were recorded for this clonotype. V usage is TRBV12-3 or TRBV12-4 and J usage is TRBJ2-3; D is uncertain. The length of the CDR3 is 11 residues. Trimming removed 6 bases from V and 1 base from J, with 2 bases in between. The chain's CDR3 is CASSRTDTQYF. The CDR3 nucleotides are TGTGCCAGCAGCCGCACAGATACGCAGTATTTT.

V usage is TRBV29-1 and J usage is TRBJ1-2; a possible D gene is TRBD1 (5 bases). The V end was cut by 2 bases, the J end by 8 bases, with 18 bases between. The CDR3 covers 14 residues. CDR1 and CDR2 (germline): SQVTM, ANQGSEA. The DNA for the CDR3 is TGCAGCGTTGAAAGGTCTCAGGGATCTCGAGGCTACACCTTC. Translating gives CSVERSQGSRGYTF.

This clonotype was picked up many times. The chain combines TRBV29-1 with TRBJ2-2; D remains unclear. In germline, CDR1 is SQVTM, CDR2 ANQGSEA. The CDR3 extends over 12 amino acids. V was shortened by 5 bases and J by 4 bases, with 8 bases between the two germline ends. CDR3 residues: CSVLGSTGELFF. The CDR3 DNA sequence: TGCAGCGTTCTAGGAAGCACCGGGGAGCTGTTTTTT.

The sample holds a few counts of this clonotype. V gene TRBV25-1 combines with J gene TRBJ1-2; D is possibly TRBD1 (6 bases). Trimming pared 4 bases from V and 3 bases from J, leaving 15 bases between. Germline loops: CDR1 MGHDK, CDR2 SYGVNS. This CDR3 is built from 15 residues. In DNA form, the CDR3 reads TGTGCCAGCAGTGGTTTCAGGGGATTGGACTATGGCTACACCTTC. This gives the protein CASSGFRGLDYGYTF.

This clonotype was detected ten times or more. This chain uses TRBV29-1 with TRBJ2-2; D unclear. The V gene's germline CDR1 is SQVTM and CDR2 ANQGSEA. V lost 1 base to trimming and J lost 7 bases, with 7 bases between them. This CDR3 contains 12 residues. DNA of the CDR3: TGCAGCGTTGAAGGTCCATTCGGGGAGCTGTTTTTT. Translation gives CSVEGPFGELFF.

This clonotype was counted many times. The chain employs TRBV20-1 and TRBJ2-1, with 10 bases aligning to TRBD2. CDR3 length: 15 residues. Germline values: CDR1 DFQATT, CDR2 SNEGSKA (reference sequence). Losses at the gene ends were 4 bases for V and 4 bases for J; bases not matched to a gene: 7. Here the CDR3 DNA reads TGCAGTGCTAAACCAGCGGGGGGGGGATACAATGAGCAGTTCTTC. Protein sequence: CSAKPAGGGYNEQFF.

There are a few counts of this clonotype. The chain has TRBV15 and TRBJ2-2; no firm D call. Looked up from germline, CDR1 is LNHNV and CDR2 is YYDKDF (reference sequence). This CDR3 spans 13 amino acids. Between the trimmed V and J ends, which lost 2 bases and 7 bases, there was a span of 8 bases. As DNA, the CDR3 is TGTGCCACCAGCAGAAGTATTGGCGGGGAGCTGTTTTTT. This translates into CATSRSIGGELFF.

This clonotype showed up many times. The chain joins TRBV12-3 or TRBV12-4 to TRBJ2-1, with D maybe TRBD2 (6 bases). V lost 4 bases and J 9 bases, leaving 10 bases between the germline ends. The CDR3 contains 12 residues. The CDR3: CASSSEGGEQFF. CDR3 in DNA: TGTGCCAGCAGTTCTGAGGGAGGTGAGCAGTTCTTC.

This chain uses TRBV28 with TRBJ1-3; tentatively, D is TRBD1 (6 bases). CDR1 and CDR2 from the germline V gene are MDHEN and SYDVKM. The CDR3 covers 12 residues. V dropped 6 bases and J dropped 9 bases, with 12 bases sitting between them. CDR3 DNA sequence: TGTGCCAGCAGGAAACAGGGTTTCACCATATATTTT. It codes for CASRKQGFTIYF.

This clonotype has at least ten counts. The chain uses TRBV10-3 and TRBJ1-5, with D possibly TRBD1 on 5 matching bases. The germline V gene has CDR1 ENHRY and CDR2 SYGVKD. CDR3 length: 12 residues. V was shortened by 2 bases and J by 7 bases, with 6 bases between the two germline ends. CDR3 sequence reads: CAISEGTQPQHF. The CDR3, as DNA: TGTGCCATCAGTGAGGGGACCCAGCCCCAGCATTTT.

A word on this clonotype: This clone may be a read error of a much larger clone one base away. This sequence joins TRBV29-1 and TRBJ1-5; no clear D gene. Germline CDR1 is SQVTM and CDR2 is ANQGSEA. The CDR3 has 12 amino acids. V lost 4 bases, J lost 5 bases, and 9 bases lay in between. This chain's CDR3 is CSVGRDDQPQHF. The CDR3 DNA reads TGCAGCGTTGGTCGGGATGATCAGCCCCAGCATTTT.